This T cell receptor (beta chain) was observed in a study of spatial heterogeneity in lung cancer. Study-level background: Strong correlation linked TCR transcript counts in tumor regions to a T cell module score derived from matched bulk RNA-seq. Whole-study findings and limits: Expanded alpha and beta TCR counts within tumors tracked tumor mutation counts.

Every TCR cDNA molecule bore its own unique molecular identifier. TCRdb called the 5' RACE reads again in MiXCR, with one record for every CDR3 protein. The sample contains about 13,000 distinct CDR3 sequences, 3% to 4% of which appear only once. By share, this clonotype ranks as medium-sized. Its specificity is unknown. Germline V lookup: CDR1 MNHEY, CDR2 SVGAGI. V was clipped by 3 bases and J by 8 bases; unmatched bases: 9. CDR3 length: 14 amino acids. As for time point: sample taken at primary tumor resection. Whole RNA from tumor, nontumor lung or frozen PBMC was sequenced unsorted. This TCR was sampled from a male donor with early-stage non-small cell lung cancer. The chain links TRBV6-5 to TRBJ1-2; TRBD1 agrees at 7 bases. The source was lung tumor tissue, collected at surgery. CDR3 sequence reads: CASSYYETGYGYTF. The CDR3 nucleotides read TGTGCCAGCAGTTATTACGAGACAGGGTACGGCTACACCTTC.